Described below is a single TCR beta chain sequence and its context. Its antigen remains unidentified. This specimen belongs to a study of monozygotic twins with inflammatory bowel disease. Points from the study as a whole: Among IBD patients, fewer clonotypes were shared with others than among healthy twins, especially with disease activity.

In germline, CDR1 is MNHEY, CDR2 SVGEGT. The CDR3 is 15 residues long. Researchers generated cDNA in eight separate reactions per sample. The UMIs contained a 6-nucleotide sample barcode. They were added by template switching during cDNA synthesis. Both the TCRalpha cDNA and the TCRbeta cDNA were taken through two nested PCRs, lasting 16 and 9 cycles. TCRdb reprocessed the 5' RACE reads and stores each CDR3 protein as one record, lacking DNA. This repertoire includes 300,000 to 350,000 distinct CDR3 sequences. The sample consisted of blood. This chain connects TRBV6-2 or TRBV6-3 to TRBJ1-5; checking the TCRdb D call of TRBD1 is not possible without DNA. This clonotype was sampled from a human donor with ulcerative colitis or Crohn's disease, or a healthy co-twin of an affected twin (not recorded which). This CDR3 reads CASIEDRGQGQPQHF.